The subject of this entry is one T cell receptor beta chain. Germline-derived CDR1 and CDR2 are SGHAT and FQNNGV. This CDR3 has 14 amino acids. V lost 5 bases, J lost 2 bases, and 13 bases lay in between. Authors' processing steps: For nucleated cells, counts were estimated from reference gene primer amplification. The table came from immunoSEQ multiplex PCR; TCRdb's copy has only in-frame clones and leaves some out. Clonal size and the V and J genes are those of that table, whereas D and trimming came from the DNA. The data contain under 200,000 clones, nearly 90% of them singletons. The data derive from a study of blood T cell repertoires in COVID-19.

The chain uses TRBV11-2 and TRBJ2-7; possibly TRBD2 for D (6 bases). This receptor was identified in a man aged 55 to 70 with active or convalescent COVID-19. The specimen sequenced was peripheral blood. The DNA of the CDR3 is TGTGCCAGCAGCCCTACCTGGGGGGCCTACGAGCAGTACTTC. Its protein is CASSPTWGAYEQYF.